This T cell receptor (beta chain) was captured by sequencing in a study of control samples from healthy donors and cancer patients. This CDR3 comprises 13 residues. Germline values: CDR1 GTSNPN, CDR2 SVGIG (reference sequence). V was trimmed by 0 bases and J by 9 bases, leaving 14 bases between them. Assay used: immunoSEQ multiplex PCR; TCRdb lists only in-frame clones, some missing. Among some 130,000 clones listed, about 93% were seen once. The sample consisted of PBMCs. The chain carries TRBV30 and TRBJ2-5; the D is unclear. This receptor was identified in a man aged 45-65 years with head and neck cancer. The CDR3 region is CAWSVGPKRPQYF. CDR3 in DNA: TGTGCCTGGAGTGTAGGACCGAAGAGACCCCAGTACTTC.